The 10 T cell receptor beta chains presented below share a single source sample, sequenced in a study of T cells of healthy individuals. TCRdb re-derived calls from the 5' RACE reads in MiXCR, one entry per CDR3 protein. The data contain more than 85,000 distinct CDR3 sequences, about 16% of them singletons. Receptors were obtained from a human donor in good health.

In the case of this clonotype: A much larger clone differs by one base, so this may be a read error. This sequence joins TRBV4-2 and TRBJ1-5, with TRBD1 as a possible D gene (5 bases). The CDR3 has 16 amino acids. Germline lookup yields CDR1 LGHNA and CDR2 YNFKEQ. DNA of the CDR3: TGTGCCAGCCGCCAAGATGGTCCCGGACACAATCAGCCCCAGCATTTT. Its translation is CASRQDGPGHNQPQHF.

The sample holds a few counts of this clonotype. The chain recombines TRBV7-9 with TRBJ2-2; D gene ambiguous. The V gene lost 2 bases and the J gene lost 7 bases, with 8 bases spanning the gap. This CDR3 has 13 amino acids. Germline lookup yields CDR1 SEHNR and CDR2 FQNEAQ (reference sequence). DNA of the CDR3: TGTGCCAGCAGCTTAAGGGCGGACGGGGAGCTGTTTTTT. As protein: CASSLRADGELFF.

This clonotype was seen a few times. V and J are TRBV7-2 and TRBJ1-1; tentatively, D is TRBD1 (5 bases). Germline V gene data show CDR1 as SGHTA and CDR2 as FQGNSA. V dropped 3 bases and J dropped 4 bases, with 15 bases sitting between them. CDR3 length: 15 residues. CDR3 bases: TGTGCCAGCAGCTTGCTCGTCCAGGGAGGCACTGAAGCTTTCTTT. It specifies CASSLLVQGGTEAFF.

This clonotype has ten or more counts. The chain recombines TRBV13 with TRBJ2-3; 12 nucleotides line up with TRBD2. From germline, CDR1 is PRHDT and CDR2 FYEKMQ (reference sequence). This CDR3 is 16 amino acids long. After removal of 5 bases from V and 2 bases from J, the junction contained 5 bases not matched to a gene. CDR3 sequence (DNA): TGTGCCAGCAGCAACGGACTAGCGGGATCCACAGATACGCAGTATTTT. Residues: CASSNGLAGSTDTQYF.

As regards this clonotype: A read error may be the cause here, since a much bigger clone is one base away. The chain combines TRBV2 with TRBJ1-1; D unclear. The CDR3 is 13 residues long. CDR1 is SNHLY and CDR2 is FYNNEI in the germline V gene. As DNA, the CDR3 is TGTGCCAACCCGATAAAAATGAACACTGAAGCTTTGTTT. This translates into CANPIKMNTEALF.

The chain combines TRBV29-1 with TRBJ2-7; 9 bases are shared with TRBD1. The CDR3 contains 13 residues. Germline-derived CDR1 and CDR2 are SQVTM and ANQGSEA. The DNA for the CDR3 is TGCAGTGGTAACGGGACAGGGCCCCACGAGCAGTACTTC. Amino acids: CSGNGTGPHEQYF.

This chain connects TRBV7-8 to TRBJ2-6; D is uncertain. Germline lookup yields CDR1 SGHVS and CDR2 FQNEAQ. Trimming removed 8 bases at V and 0 bases at J, with 8 bases between. The CDR3 has 14 residues. Written as DNA, the CDR3 is TGTGCCAGCGGAAGCCCCTCTGGGGCCAACGTCCTGACTTTC. As protein: CASGSPSGANVLTF. Complete variable domain (other parts from reference TRBV7-8 and TRBJ2-6): GAGVSQSPRYKVAKRGQDVALRCDPISGHVSLFWYQQALGQGPEFLTYFQNEAQLDKSGLPSDRFFAERPEGSVSTLKIQRTQQEDSAVYLCASGSPSGANVLTFGAGSRLTVL.

The chain uses TRBV20-1 and TRBJ2-7, with TRBD2 matching 13 bases. CDR1 DFQATT and CDR2 SNEGSKA come from the germline V gene (reference sequence). This CDR3 has 15 amino acids. J gave up 3 bases and V 5 bases, and 7 bases lay outside the gene matches. The CDR3 reads CSALGLAGAIYEQYF. As DNA, the CDR3 is TGCAGTGCTCTAGGACTAGCGGGGGCTATCTACGAGCAGTACTTC.

This clonotype has just a few counts. The chain links TRBV20-1 to TRBJ2-5; possibly TRBD2 for D (7 bases). The CDR3 covers 13 residues. Trimming took off 3 bases at V and 5 bases at J, with 13 bases between the two ends. Germline V lookup: CDR1 DFQATT, CDR2 SNEGSKA (reference sequence). DNA for the CDR3: TGCAGTGCTAGCGCGGGGGCAGGGGAGACCCAGTACTTC. It is translated as CSASAGAGETQYF.

This clonotype was counted many times. The CDR3 here is CAIRDGVVGYTF. As DNA, the CDR3 is TGTGCCATCCGGGACGGGGTAGTCGGCTACACCTTC. The chain carries TRBV10-3 and TRBJ1-2, with D tentatively TRBD1 (5 bases). The V end was cut by 8 bases, the J end by 8 bases, with 15 bases between. The CDR3 runs 12 residues. Germline CDR1 and CDR2: ENHRY and SYGVKD.